Listed below are T cell receptor beta chains from one sample, sequenced in a study of cytomegalovirus exposure and HLA in healthy donors. The table came from immunoSEQ multiplex PCR; TCRdb's copy has only in-frame clones and leaves some out. Among roughly 150,000 clones listed, approximately 86% were seen once. The sequenced sample consisted of PBMCs. The receptors stem from a woman between 50 and 59 years old in good health and CMV-seropositive. Each CDR3 is given with its conserved first and last residue. D genes are given only for firm matches. Rows give clone size only sometimes, using once, few, many, or a class for an expanded clone.

size: NA
J: TRBJ2-3
D: TRBD2
V: TRBV9
CDR3: CASSSRRGGAIGTDTQYF
DNA: TGTGCCAGCAGCAGTCGTCGCGGGGGGGCGATTGGCACAGATACGCAGTATTTT

size: NA
J: TRBJ1-2
D: TRBD1
V: TRBV5-5
CDR3: CASSRPTGEGYTF
DNA: TGTGCCAGCAGCCGCCCAACAGGGGAGGGCTACACCTTC

size: NA
J: TRBJ2-3
D: TRBD2
V: TRBV2
CDR3: CASSGTSGATQYF
DNA: TGTGCCAGCAGTGGGACTAGCGGGGCGACGCAGTATTTT

size: NA
J: TRBJ2-4
D: TRBD1
V: TRBV30
CDR3: CAWSEGAEGHIQYF
DNA: TGTGCCTGGAGCGAGGGGGCCGAGGGTCACATTCAGTACTTC

size: NA
J: TRBJ2-5
D: TRBD1
V: TRBV19
CDR3: CASSVQGWDETQYF
DNA: TGTGCCAGTAGTGTACAGGGGTGGGATGAGACCCAGTACTTC

size: NA
J: TRBJ2-3
D: TRBD2
V: TRBV5-4
CDR3: CASSLSGSRDTQYF
DNA: TGTGCCAGCAGCCTTAGCGGGAGCCGAGATACGCAGTATTTT

size: NA
J: TRBJ2-3
D: TRBD2
V: TRBV2
CDR3: CAGRVTSGVDTQYF
DNA: TGTGCCGGGCGTGTCACTAGCGGGGTAGATACGCAGTATTTT

size: NA
J: TRBJ1-4
D: NA
V: TRBV4-3
CDR3: CASSQERGRFEKLFF
DNA: TGCGCCAGCAGCCAAGAGCGGGGGCGCTTTGAAAAACTGTTTTTT

size: NA
J: TRBJ1-6
D: TRBD1
V: TRBV9
CDR3: CASSVDPGQGTTPLHF
DNA: TGTGCCAGCAGCGTAGATCCGGGACAGGGTACGACACCCCTCCACTTT

size: NA
J: TRBJ1-2
D: NA
V: TRBV11-2
CDR3: CASSLDRWAYGYTF
DNA: TGTGCCAGCAGCTTAGATCGATGGGCCTATGGCTACACCTTC

size: NA
J: TRBJ2-3
D: NA
V: TRBV2
CDR3: CASGGRTSTDTQYF
DNA: TGTGCCAGCGGTGGCAGGACTAGCACAGATACGCAGTATTTT

size: NA
J: TRBJ1-2
D: NA
V: TRBV7-9
CDR3: CASSPGGGLYGYTF
DNA: TGTGCCAGCAGCCCGGGGGGGGGCCTTTATGGCTACACCTTC

size: NA
J: TRBJ2-7
D: TRBD1
V: TRBV30
CDR3: CAWGPGQGPEQYF
DNA: TGTGCCTGGGGGCCGGGACAGGGGCCCGAGCAGTACTTC

size: NA
J: TRBJ1-1
D: NA
V: TRBV5-1
CDR3: CASSLRVNTEAFF
DNA: TGCGCCAGCAGCTTGCGGGTGAACACTGAAGCTTTCTTT

size: once
J: TRBJ1-1
D: NA
V: TRBV10-1
CDR3: CASSRTGRNTEAFF
DNA: TGCGCCAGCAGCCGGACGGGGAGGAACACTGAAGCTTTCTTT

size: NA
J: TRBJ1-1
D: NA
V: TRBV15
CDR3: CATSRGDGETPFF
DNA: TGTGCCACCAGCAGAGGTGACGGGGAGACCCCCTTCTTT

size: NA
J: TRBJ2-3
D: NA
V: TRBV5-1
CDR3: CASSLALDRIDTQYF
DNA: TGCGCCAGCAGCTTGGCCCTGGACAGAATAGATACGCAGTATTTT

size: NA
J: TRBJ1-1
D: NA
V: TRBV30
CDR3: CAWGEQGNRAFF
DNA: TGTGCCTGGGGAGAACAGGGTAATCGAGCTTTCTTT

size: once
J: TRBJ1-6
D: NA
V: TRBV18
CDR3: CASSPEEDSPLHF
DNA: TGTGCCAGCTCACCCGAAGAGGATTCACCCCTCCACTTT

size: NA
J: TRBJ2-7
D: TRBD1
V: TRBV9
CDR3: CASSVGDRGPYEQYF
DNA: TGTGCCAGCAGCGTAGGAGACAGGGGACCCTACGAGCAGTACTTC

size: NA
J: TRBJ2-1
D: TRBD2
V: TRBV6-5
CDR3: CASAGGTGSYNEQFF
DNA: TGTGCCAGTGCGGGGGGTACCGGCTCCTACAATGAGCAGTTCTTC

size: NA
J: TRBJ2-1
D: TRBD2
V: TRBV7-9
CDR3: CASSKGAGGKNEQFF
DNA: TGTGCCAGCAGCAAAGGGGCGGGGGGGAAGAATGAGCAGTTCTTC

size: once
J: TRBJ2-3
D: TRBD1
V: TRBV6-5
CDR3: CASSYGQGSTDTQYF
DNA: TGTGCCAGCAGTTATGGACAGGGGTCCACAGATACGCAGTATTTT

size: NA
J: TRBJ2-1
D: NA
V: TRBV4-3
CDR3: CASSQGGTQFF
DNA: TGCGCCAGCAGCCAAGGAGGGACACAGTTCTTC